One and the same sample provided the 8 T cell receptor beta chains below, sequenced in a study of blood T cells in healthy people across ages. The second PCR ran about 6 to 11 cycles with a sample-barcoded 5' primer and J-beta primers. TCRdb used MiXCR to reprocess the 5' RACE reads, holding one entry per CDR3 protein. Among hundreds of thousands of distinct CDR3 sequences listed, less than 40% were seen once. Specimen: blood. These receptors were collected from a woman of 80 years or more in good health.

V is TRBV11-2 and J is TRBJ1-4; no firm D call. V gave up 0 bases and J gave up 4 bases, with 9 bases separating them. The CDR3 spans 15 residues. The germline V gene encodes CDR1 SGHAT and CDR2 FQNNGV. This chain's CDR3 is CASSLDSPDNEKLFF. CDR3 DNA: TGTGCCAGCAGCTTAGATTCACCGGATAATGAAAAACTGTTTTTT.

This rearrangement joins TRBV5-1 to TRBJ2-3; D uncertain. Germline CDR1 and CDR2: SGHRS and YFSETQ. This CDR3 has 15 residues. Trimming stripped 2 bases from V and 3 bases from J, with 13 bases between. The CDR3 loop is CASSLGPPRTDTQYF. The CDR3 bases are TGCGCCAGCAGCTTAGGACCACCAAGGACAGATACGCAGTATTTT.

The chain carries TRBV7-9 and TRBJ1-1; the D gene is possibly TRBD1 (5 bases). Trimming shortened V by 2 bases and J by 3 bases, and 13 bases separated the two germline ends. The V gene's germline CDR1 is SEHNR and CDR2 FQNEAQ (reference sequence). This CDR3 has 15 residues. The chain's CDR3 is CASSLHDSLDTEAFF. DNA of the CDR3: TGTGCCAGCAGCTTACACGACAGTCTGGACACTGAAGCTTTCTTT.

This clonotype was recorded at least ten times. This chain connects TRBV7-9 to TRBJ1-2; D remains unclear. V shed 1 base and J shed 7 bases, with 10 bases lying between them. There are 13 residues in the CDR3. The germline V gene encodes CDR1 SEHNR and CDR2 FQNEAQ (reference sequence). The CDR3 loop is CASSLVGYLGYTF. The CDR3 DNA reads TGTGCCAGCAGCTTAGTAGGGTATCTTGGCTACACCTTC. The variable domain in full, with the rest retrieved from reference TRBV7-9 and TRBJ1-2, is DTGVSQNPRHKITKRGQNVTFRCDPISEHNRLYWYRQTLGQGPEFLTYFQNEAQLEKSRLLSDRFSAERPKGSFSTLEIQRTEQGDSAMYLCASSLVGYLGYTFGSGTRLTVV.

Comment on this clonotype: A much bigger clone sits one base away, suggesting this may be a read error. The missing conserved phenylalanine or tryptophan at the end of this CDR3 makes a read error likely. The chain is built from TRBV20-1 and TRBJ2-5, with TRBD2 matching 8 bases. Germline lookup yields CDR1 DFQATT and CDR2 SNEGSKA (reference sequence). This CDR3 region has 14 residues. J was trimmed by 5 bases and V by 0 bases; bases with no gene match: 5. The CDR3 coding sequence is TGCAGTGCTAGAGATCCGGGGGGGCGGGAGACCCAGTACTGC. It encodes CSARDPGGRETQYC.

This clonotype was counted a few times. The CDR3 DNA sequence: TGTGCCTGGAGCCCCATTAGCGGTACGAACACTGAAGCTTTCTTT. Protein: CAWSPISGTNTEAFF. This chain links TRBV30 with TRBJ1-1, with unresolved D. Deletions cut 3 bases from V and 1 base from J, with 15 bases between. The CDR3 runs to 15 residues. CDR1 is GTSNPN, CDR2 SVGIG, per germline (reference sequence).

This clonotype appeared many times. V is TRBV20-1 and J is TRBJ2-5; 7 positions agree with TRBD1. The CDR3 totals 13 residues. Germline CDR1 DFQATT, CDR2 SNEGSKA (reference sequence). Losses at the gene ends were 0 bases for V and 9 bases for J; bases not matched to a gene: 7. CDR3 loop: CSARDQGVPAQYF. DNA for the CDR3: TGCAGTGCTAGAGATCAGGGGGTCCCGGCCCAGTACTTC.

The chain couples TRBV7-2 to TRBJ2-1, with D perhaps TRBD2 (6 bases). CDR1 and CDR2 from the germline V gene are SGHTA and FQGNSA. Trimming shortened V by 4 bases and J by 9 bases, and 16 bases separated the two germline ends. The CDR3 runs 14 residues. CDR3 DNA sequence: TGTGCCAGCAGCTCAGCAGGGCAGGGAGGTGAGCAGTTCTTC. Its protein product is CASSSAGQGGEQFF.